This TCR beta chain comes out of a study of T cells in Graves' hyperthyroidism and ophthalmopathy. This clonotype was recorded a few times. TCR beta CDR3 sequences were amplified from RNA transcripts. RT-PCR in the first round (using the HTBI primer set) targeted the TCR CDR3. TCRdb called the multiplex PCR reads again in MiXCR, with one record for every CDR3 protein. The table shows roughly 420,000 distinct CDR3 sequences, with 15% to 19% occurring only once. CDR1 and CDR2 (germline): MGHRA, YSYEKL. The CDR3 covers 15 residues. Trimming took off 5 bases at V and 5 bases at J, with 16 bases between the two ends.

The sequenced sample was blood. The TCR comes from a woman aged 18-29 years with Graves' hyperthyroidism. The rearrangement joins TRBV4-1 to TRBJ1-5, with D possibly matching TRBD1 (5 bases). The CDR3, as DNA: TGCGCCAGCAGCGTAGGGGTAGGATCATATCAGCCCCAGCATTTT. As protein: CASSVGVGSYQPQHF.